The clone carrying this T cell receptor beta chain turned up a few times. The antigen remains unidentified. One end of the junction varies from germline; a read error may be responsible. This sample stems from a study of identical twins. Study-wide results and limits: When twins shared out-of-frame alpha sequences, those sequences had excess low generation probability.

Germline CDR1 and CDR2: KGHDR and SFDVKD. The CDR3 has 12 amino acids. TCRdb reanalysed the 5' RACE reads using MiXCR and keeps one entry per CDR3 protein. The table has 450,000 or so distinct CDR3 sequences, 11% to 15% seen once. These sequences were also reported in another study, on yellow fever vaccine responses in identical twins.

This chain uses TRBV24-1 with TRBJ2-1; possibly TRBD2 for D (5 bases). This sequence was found in a woman between 18 and 30 years old in good health. The specimen sequenced was CD4+ T cells sorted from blood. CDR3 bases: TGTGCCACCAGTGAACGGGGTGGGCAGCAATTCTTC. Translating it yields CATSERGGQQFF.